A single sample gave rise to the 30 T cell receptor beta chains below, sequenced in a study of human T cells and chemical hapten exposure. TCRdb processed the RACE reads anew with MiXCR; each CDR3 protein has one entry. Of some 250,000 distinct CDR3 sequences detected, roughly 7.4% appear once; the ten largest clones hold 1.2%. Indicated time point: pre-sensitization, week 0. The sample's treatment: therapeutic diphenylcyclopropenone sensitization with weekly scalp DPC. The sequencing here drew on whole blood, taken in connection with sensitization to the hapten diphenylcyclopropenone (DPC). Every receptor here comes from a man aged 18 to 29 with alopecia areata. Some clones in this sample may be carry-over from other donors' samples.

J is TRBJ2-1 and V is TRBV10-3; D could derive from TRBD1 or TRBD2 (5 bases each). Trimming cost V 3 bases and J 9 bases, with 9 bases left between them. Germline V gene sequence: CDR1 ENHRY, CDR2 SYGVKD. This CDR3 is 12 amino acids long. The CDR3 DNA sequence: TGTGCCATCAGTGACAGGGAGAGTGAGCAGTTCTTC. Translation gives CAISDRESEQFF.

The V and J genes are TRBV10-3 and TRBJ2-1, with a possible D match to TRBD1 (5 bases). The germline CDR1 and CDR2 sequences are ENHRY and SYGVKD. The CDR3 totals 15 residues. V was clipped by 4 bases and J by 0 bases, with 10 bases between them. CDR3: CAISGHRSSYNEQFF. CDR3 bases: TGTGCCATCAGTGGCCACAGGAGCTCCTACAATGAGCAGTTCTTC.

This chain uses TRBV11-2 with TRBJ1-2, with TRBD1 matching 8 bases. CDR3 length: 18 amino acids. Per germline, CDR1 SGHAT and CDR2 FQNNGV. The V and J ends lost 5 bases and 2 bases, in that order; junction bases with no gene match: 16. CDR3 DNA sequence: TGTGCCAGCAGCCCACCACGGACAGGGATGTTCCGAAACTATGGCTACACCTTC. Translation: CASSPPRTGMFRNYGYTF. Complete variable domain (other parts from reference TRBV11-2 and TRBJ1-2): EAGVAQSPRYKIIEKRQSVAFWCNPISGHATLYWYQQILGQGPKLLIQFQNNGVVDDSQLPKDRFSAERLKGVDSTLKIQPAKLEDSAVYLCASSPPRTGMFRNYGYTFGSGTRLTVV.

This chain uses TRBV7-2 with TRBJ2-5, with D tentatively TRBD1 or TRBD2 (5 bases each). This CDR3 comprises 15 residues. CDR1 and CDR2 (germline): SGHTA, FQGNSA. Trimming took 1 base from V and 7 from J, leaving 16 bases between them. The CDR3 reads CASSLGDHQVGTQYF. DNA for the CDR3: TGTGCCAGCAGCTTAGGGGACCACCAGGTCGGGACCCAGTACTTC. The variable domain in full, with the rest retrieved from reference TRBV7-2 and TRBJ2-5, is GAGVSQSPSNKVTEKGKDVELRCDPISGHTALYWYRQSLGQGLEFLIYFQGNSAPDKSGLPSDRFSAERTGGSVSTLTIQRTQQEDSAVYLCASSLGDHQVGTQYFGPGTRLLVL.

This clonotype was detected only a few times. The chain has TRBV4-1 and TRBJ1-1, with 11 positions matching TRBD1. The CDR3 is made up of 15 amino acids. J lost 5 bases, V lost 4 bases, and 6 bases had no gene match. Per the germline V gene, CDR1 is MGHRA and CDR2 is YSYEKL. The CDR3 bases are TGCGCCAGCAGCCCAGGACAGGGGGCTAGGACTGAAGCTTTCTTT. It codes for CASSPGQGARTEAFF.

This clonotype was detected only a few times. The chain is built from TRBV6-2 or TRBV6-3 and TRBJ2-7; D is unclear. Germline CDR1 reads MNHEY; CDR2 reads SVGEGT. The CDR3 covers 11 residues. V dropped 6 bases and J dropped 6 bases, with 9 bases sitting between them. CDR3 bases: TGTGCCAGCAGCTCGGGTTCCGAGCAGTACGTC. The encoded protein is CASSSGSEQYV.

The chain carries TRBV7-8 and TRBJ2-3; unclear D gene. Germline V gene lookup returns CDR1 SGHVS and CDR2 FQNEAQ. This CDR3 contains 15 residues. The V end lost 1 base, the J end lost 0 bases, and 8 bases lay between the germline ends. The CDR3 DNA follows: TGTGCCAGCAGCTTAGTCGGACCGAGCACAGATACGCAGTATTTT. Its translation: CASSLVGPSTDTQYF.

This clonotype was counted a few times. This chain connects TRBV5-6 to TRBJ2-3; 9 bases are a match to TRBD1. CDR3 length equals 13 residues. Germline CDR1 and CDR2: SGHDT and YYEEEE. The V segment lost 4 bases and the J segment 7 bases; nucleotides outside the gene matches: 4. The CDR3 nucleotides are TGTGCCAGCAGCCTACAGGGGGCCTATACGCAGTATTTT. This translates into CASSLQGAYTQYF.

The chain links TRBV4-1 to TRBJ2-2, with D unclear. Trimming cost V 1 base and J 3 bases, with 12 bases left between them. The CDR3 runs 16 residues. Germline V gives CDR1 MGHRA, CDR2 YSYEKL. CDR3 amino acids: CASSQVAQPDTGELFF. The CDR3 DNA reads as TGCGCCAGCAGCCAAGTCGCACAGCCGGACACCGGGGAGCTGTTTTTT.

The table lists this clonotype with a few counts. The genes are TRBV4-1 and TRBJ2-4; unclear D gene. In germline, CDR1 is MGHRA, CDR2 YSYEKL. The V gene lost 4 bases and the J gene lost 4 bases, with 11 bases spanning the gap. There are 14 residues in the CDR3. The CDR3 region is CASSPQDIKNIQYF. CDR3 sequence (DNA): TGCGCCAGCAGCCCGCAGGATATTAAAAACATTCAGTACTTC.

CDR3 residues: CASRRVNNSPLHF. The CDR3 nucleotides are TGTGCCAGCAGGAGGGTTAATAATTCACCCCTCCACTTT. This rearrangement joins TRBV3-1 to TRBJ1-6; D gene ambiguous. Germline V gives CDR1 LGHDT, CDR2 YNNKEL (reference sequence). The CDR3 covers 13 residues. The germline V and J ends were trimmed by 6 bases and 5 bases, with 8 bases remaining between them.

The genes are TRBV4-3 and TRBJ2-4, with D possibly called TRBD1 or TRBD2 (6 bases each). Trimming took off 4 bases at V and 7 bases at J, with 14 bases between the two ends. The CDR3 consists of 14 residues. Germline V gives CDR1 LGHNA, CDR2 YSLEER. This CDR3 reads CASSLEIGGNIQYF. As DNA, the CDR3 is TGCGCCAGCAGCCTCGAAATAGGGGGGAACATTCAGTACTTC.

This clonotype was seen a few times. The J gene is TRBJ1-6, the V gene TRBV6-5, with 8 bases identical to TRBD1. The ends lost 6 bases at V and 9 bases at J; junction bases unmatched: 10. Per germline, CDR1 MNHEY and CDR2 SVGAGI. This CDR3 contains 15 residues. The CDR3, as DNA: TGTGCCAGCAGACTGGACCGGACAGGGCGTTCACCCCTCCACTTT. Encoded protein: CASRLDRTGRSPLHF.

The V and J genes are TRBV24-1 and TRBJ2-4; 8 nucleotides match TRBD1. Germline CDR1 reads KGHDR; CDR2 reads SFDVKD. J lost 13 bases, V lost 2 bases, and 6 bases had no gene match. The CDR3 runs to 13 residues. CDR3 nucleotide sequence: TGTGCCACCAGTGATTCCGGACAGGGAGGACAGTACTTC. Its translation is CATSDSGQGGQYF.

This clonotype has more than one count but fewer than ten. The chain links TRBV4-1 to TRBJ1-2; D is undetermined. The CDR3 totals 17 residues. The V and J ends lost 0 bases and 2 bases respectively, with 16 bases between them. Germline CDR1 MGHRA, CDR2 YSYEKL. CDR3 sequence (DNA): TGCGCCAGCAGCCAAGATCAGGAGGGAGGAAGAAACTATGGCTACACCTTC. This encodes CASSQDQEGGRNYGYTF.

This clonotype was counted ten times or more. This sequence joins TRBV29-1 and TRBJ1-3, with D possibly matching TRBD1 (5 bases). The germline gives CDR1 SQVTM, CDR2 ANQGSEA. The V and J ends lost 3 bases and 3 bases respectively, with 9 bases between them. The CDR3 sequence is 13 residues long. CDR3 sequence: CSVEGTYGNTIYF. The CDR3 DNA reads as TGCAGCGTTGAGGGGACGTATGGAAACACCATATATTTT.

This clonotype was observed a few times. The chain links TRBV12-3 or TRBV12-4 to TRBJ2-3, with D unresolved. This CDR3 is 16 amino acids long. The germline V and J ends were trimmed by 5 bases and 2 bases, with 17 bases remaining between them. In DNA form, the CDR3 reads TGTGCCAGCAGTCCAAGAGGCACCATATACACAGATACGCAGTATTTT. Translated: CASSPRGTIYTDTQYF.

The chain's CDR3 is CSARRSTNEKLFF. The DNA of the CDR3 is TGCAGTGCTAGGCGATCAACTAATGAAAAACTGTTTTTT. The chain links TRBV20-1 to TRBJ1-4; D gene uncertain. Trimming left V 3 bases short and J 0 bases short, with 5 bases between. The CDR3 covers 13 residues. The germline CDR1 and CDR2 sequences are DFQATT and SNEGSKA (reference sequence).

This clonotype was counted a few times. V is TRBV20-1 and J is TRBJ1-1, with D perhaps TRBD1 (5 bases). CDR1 and CDR2 from the germline V gene are DFQATT and SNEGSKA (reference sequence). CDR3 size: 13 residues. V was shortened by 5 bases and J by 4 bases, with 14 bases between the two germline ends. Here the CDR3 reads CSAGPAGTTEAFF. CDR3 nucleotides: TGCAGTGCTGGTCCAGCGGGGACCACTGAAGCTTTCTTT.

There are a few counts of this clonotype. The CDR3 loop reads CSAKNLTGHPRELFF. As DNA, the CDR3 is TGCAGTGCCAAAAACCTGACAGGCCACCCCCGGGAGCTGTTTTTT. The V gene is TRBV20-1, the J gene TRBJ2-2; D possibly corresponds to TRBD1 (6 bases). The CDR3 runs to 15 residues. Deletions cut 6 bases from V and 9 bases from J, with 23 bases between. The germline V gene encodes CDR1 DFQATT and CDR2 SNEGSKA (reference sequence).

This clonotype occurred a few times. The chain carries TRBV7-2 and TRBJ1-2; tentative D call: TRBD1 (5 bases). The germline gives CDR1 SGHTA, CDR2 FQGNSA. V shed 1 base and J shed 1 base, with 22 bases lying between them. The CDR3 sequence is 19 residues long. CDR3 sequence: CASSLEAGFFLSNNYGYTF. Here the CDR3 DNA reads TGTGCCAGCAGCTTAGAGGCAGGGTTCTTCCTGAGCAATAACTATGGCTACACCTTC.

This clonotype was counted a few times. The chain recombines TRBV10-2 with TRBJ1-1; D is unresolved. Germline V gene data show CDR1 as WSHSY and CDR2 as SAAADI. This CDR3 region has 15 residues. Trimming removed 9 bases at V and 1 base at J, with 18 bases between. CDR3 loop: CASSRVRQANTEAFF. As DNA, the CDR3 is TGCGCCAGTTCTCGGGTGAGGCAGGCGAACACTGAAGCTTTCTTT.

This chain joins TRBV3-1 and TRBJ2-2; 7 bases fit TRBD1. J gave up 2 bases and V 2 bases, and 5 bases lay outside the gene matches. The CDR3 loop spans 16 amino acids. Per the germline V gene, CDR1 is LGHDT and CDR2 is YNNKEL (reference sequence). The CDR3 DNA reads as TGTGCCAGCAGCCAACCCCGGGACAGTAACACCGGGGAGCTGTTTTTT. Translated, it gives CASSQPRDSNTGELFF.

This clonotype occurred many times. J is TRBJ1-4 and V is TRBV27, with 12 bases fitting TRBD1. Germline V gives CDR1 MNHEY, CDR2 SMNVEV (reference sequence). The CDR3 is 19 amino acids. V lost 5 bases to trimming and J lost 5 bases; unmatched junction nucleotides: 15. The CDR3 sequence: CASSPRRGTGGVRNEKLFF. Written as DNA, the CDR3 is TGTGCCAGCAGTCCCCGTCGAGGGACAGGGGGCGTTCGGAATGAAAAACTGTTTTTT.

There are many counts of this clonotype. This sequence joins TRBV10-3 and TRBJ1-3; 8 bases agree with TRBD1. The V gene end was trimmed by 7 bases and the J gene end by 0 bases; junction bases not matched to a gene: 5. Germline CDR1 ENHRY, CDR2 SYGVKD. The CDR3 is made up of 15 amino acids. CDR3 residues: CAITRQGTSGNTIYF. The DNA for the CDR3 is TGTGCCATCACTAGACAGGGGACCTCTGGAAACACCATATATTTT.

This clonotype was seen at least ten times. The gene calls are TRBV14 and TRBJ2-6; D remains ambiguous. V lost 2 bases and J 8 bases, leaving 16 bases between the germline ends. CDR3 length: 16 residues. Germline CDR1 SGHDN, CDR2 FVKESK. CDR3 amino acids: CASSQPQTQGTNVLTF. Here the CDR3 DNA reads TGTGCCAGCAGCCAACCCCAGACCCAAGGGACCAACGTCCTGACTTTC.

The V call is TRBV18, the J call TRBJ2-5; 8 bases agree with TRBD2. V trimming: 3 bases; J trimming: 5 bases; junction bases outside the gene matches: 8. Germline values: CDR1 KGHSH, CDR2 LQKENI. The CDR3 has 15 amino acids. Written as DNA, the CDR3 is TGTGCCAGCTCACCTAGCGGGGCTCGGAGGGAGACCCAGTACTTC. The encoded protein is CASSPSGARRETQYF.

There are a few counts of this clonotype. The V gene is TRBV6-5, the J gene TRBJ2-1, with D possibly matching TRBD2 (5 bases). Germline CDR1 is MNHEY and CDR2 is SVGAGI. This CDR3 is built from 13 residues. Trimming shortened V by 6 bases and J by 5 bases, and 11 bases separated the two germline ends. CDR3 DNA: TGTGCCAGCAGACTCGGACTCCACAATGAGCAGTTCTTC. As protein: CASRLGLHNEQFF.

This clonotype turned up a few times. The chain combines TRBV10-3 with TRBJ1-3, with D possibly TRBD1 on 6 matching bases. Germline V lookup: CDR1 ENHRY, CDR2 SYGVKD. This CDR3 region has 17 residues. Trimming cost V 0 bases and J 3 bases, with 15 bases left between them. CDR3 protein: CAISESLGGARGNTIYF. CDR3 bases: TGTGCCATCAGTGAGTCGCTTGGGGGCGCGCGTGGAAACACCATATATTTT.

This clonotype was recorded many times. The chain recombines TRBV11-2 with TRBJ2-2, with D hard to call. CDR1 is SGHAT and CDR2 is FQNNGV in the germline V gene. With 4 bases removed from V and 0 bases from J, the gap between germline ends came to 12 bases. This CDR3 has 16 residues. Here the CDR3 reads CASSSNPKANTGELFF. CDR3 nucleotide sequence: TGTGCCAGCAGCTCCAACCCGAAAGCGAACACCGGGGAGCTGTTTTTT.